The rows below give T cell receptor beta chains drawn from one sample of a study of technical replicates of blood from several donors. Generated by immunoSEQ multiplex PCR, the TCRdb table keeps only in-frame clones and is missing some. The data show under 75,000 clones, about 94% seen once. The sample comprised T cells isolated from PBMCs. The source is a human donor in good health. Each CDR3 is given without its conserved first and last residue. A D gene is named only where the DNA matches it firmly.

len: 11; d_gene: -; j_gene: TRBJ2-5; v_gene: TRBV7-9; CDR3aa: ASSLALWQGVY
len: 13; d_gene: TRBD2; j_gene: TRBJ2-1; v_gene: TRBV28; CDR3aa: ASSLRAGTSNEQF
len: 13; d_gene: TRBD1; j_gene: TRBJ1-3; v_gene: TRBV4-1; CDR3aa: ASSQDTGAGNTIY
len: 14; d_gene: -; j_gene: TRBJ2-3; v_gene: TRBV15; CDR3aa: ATSRDLSSTADTQY
len: 10; d_gene: -; j_gene: TRBJ1-3; v_gene: TRBV29-1; CDR3aa: SARQGGNTIY
len: 14; d_gene: -; j_gene: TRBJ1-3; v_gene: TRBV4-2; CDR3aa: ASSLARDATGNTIY
len: 18; d_gene: -; j_gene: TRBJ1-1; v_gene: TRBV19; CDR3aa: ASMPEYTVYYQGLSGEAF
len: 14; d_gene: -; j_gene: TRBJ1-3; v_gene: TRBV9; CDR3aa: ASSATGRDNGNTIY
len: 10; d_gene: -; j_gene: TRBJ2-1; v_gene: TRBV7-2; CDR3aa: ASSPPGDEQF
len: 11; d_gene: -; j_gene: TRBJ1-1; v_gene: TRBV2; CDR3aa: ASNNQGITEAF
len: 15; d_gene: TRBD1; j_gene: TRBJ1-2; v_gene: TRBV15; CDR3aa: ATSWLDRELTNYGYT
len: 14; d_gene: -; j_gene: TRBJ2-7; v_gene: TRBV4-3; CDR3aa: ASSQEIGQGSYEQY
len: 12; d_gene: -; j_gene: TRBJ2-7; v_gene: TRBV9; CDR3aa: ASSPETASYEQY
len: 12; d_gene: -; j_gene: TRBJ1-3; v_gene: TRBV29-1; CDR3aa: SVAGGHSGNTIY
len: 9; d_gene: TRBD2; j_gene: TRBJ2-4; v_gene: TRBV28; CDR3aa: ASSPGTSSY
len: 13; d_gene: -; j_gene: TRBJ2-7; v_gene: TRBV10-3; CDR3aa: AISETGEGYYEQY
len: 10; d_gene: -; j_gene: TRBJ1-1; v_gene: TRBV7-9; CDR3aa: ASSLVFSEAF
len: 17; d_gene: TRBD2; j_gene: TRBJ2-5; v_gene: TRBV7-3; CDR3aa: ASSLTSHGGGSYGETQY
len: 11; d_gene: -; j_gene: TRBJ1-1; v_gene: TRBV9; CDR3aa: ASSGGLNTEAF
len: 10; d_gene: -; j_gene: TRBJ2-2; v_gene: TRBV27; CDR3aa: ASSLTAGELF
len: 14; d_gene: TRBD2; j_gene: TRBJ2-3; v_gene: TRBV28; CDR3aa: ASSFFLAGGTDTQY
len: 12; d_gene: -; j_gene: TRBJ1-2; v_gene: TRBV27; CDR3aa: ASRPQGKIGGYT
len: 12; d_gene: -; j_gene: TRBJ1-1; v_gene: TRBV14; CDR3aa: ASSRRQDFTEAF
len: 13; d_gene: -; j_gene: TRBJ1-2; v_gene: TRBV18; CDR3aa: ASSPETAPNYGYT
len: 12; d_gene: -; j_gene: TRBJ2-3; v_gene: TRBV19; CDR3aa: ASSMGQYGDTQY
len: 12; d_gene: -; j_gene: TRBJ2-7; v_gene: TRBV9; CDR3aa: ASSVGAGGYEQY
len: 9; d_gene: -; j_gene: TRBJ2-1; v_gene: TRBV5-1; CDR3aa: ASSLSDEQF
len: 12; d_gene: TRBD2; j_gene: TRBJ2-7; v_gene: TRBV18; CDR3aa: ASSPGLAGGEQY
len: 12; d_gene: TRBD2; j_gene: TRBJ2-1; v_gene: TRBV6-5; CDR3aa: ASSPAGGRGEQF
len: 12; d_gene: -; j_gene: TRBJ1-4; v_gene: TRBV6-6; CDR3aa: ASSYQGHNEKLF
len: 11; d_gene: -; j_gene: TRBJ2-1; v_gene: TRBV10-1; CDR3aa: ASSGPTVDEQF
len: 11; d_gene: TRBD1; j_gene: TRBJ1-1; v_gene: TRBV2; CDR3aa: ASTPGQYTEAF
len: 13; d_gene: TRBD1; j_gene: TRBJ2-7; v_gene: TRBV5-1; CDR3aa: ASSARTGGSYEQY
len: 12; d_gene: -; j_gene: TRBJ2-2; v_gene: TRBV7-9; CDR3aa: ASSFSENTGELF
len: 12; d_gene: TRBD1; j_gene: TRBJ2-5; v_gene: TRBV29-1; CDR3aa: SVHGGTGGETQY